A selection of T cell receptor beta chains follows, all from one sample in a study of regulatory T cells in long-lasting Graves disease. In TCRdb, the multiplex PCR reads were re-called with MiXCR into one record per CDR3 protein. The sample records over 300,000 distinct CDR3 sequences, roughly a sixth being singletons. This sample comprised peripheral blood mononuclear cells (PBMCs), obtained at new diagnosis, from a patient treated with antithyroid drugs. The source of these receptors is a female donor with Graves disease. CDR3s include the opening cysteine and the closing phenylalanine or tryptophan. Each record gives: D gene, clone size, V gene, J gene, CDR3 DNA, CDR3 protein. D genes are given only for firm matches. Clone size is stated in some rows and not others, as once, few, many or a class when expanded.

TRBD2	few	TRBV7-9	TRBJ2-3	TGTGCCAGCAGCCAATCCGGGGGGGGGGCTGATACGCAGTATTTT	CASSQSGGGADTQYF
NA	NA	TRBV27	TRBJ1-1	TGTGCCAGCAGTTTAAGGGGGTCGGGGATACTGAACACTGAAGCTTTCTTT	CASSLRGSGILNTEAFF
TRBD2	many	TRBV7-2	TRBJ2-2	TGTGCCAGCAGCCCTCCTGGGGGTAGCGGGAGGACGAACACCGGGGAGCTGTTTTTT	CASSPPGGSGRTNTGELFF
NA	NA	TRBV11-2	TRBJ2-1	TGTGCCAGCAGCCCGTACAGCGGGTGGCGCTCCTACAATGAGCAGTTCTTC	CASSPYSGWRSYNEQFF
NA	many	TRBV4-3	TRBJ2-7	TGCGCCAGCAGCCAAGATAAAGGGGGACATGGCTACGAGCAGTACTTC	CASSQDKGGHGYEQYF
NA	few	TRBV6-2/TRBV6-3	TRBJ1-1	TGTGCCAGCAGTTACCGGGGAGGGGACACTGAAGCTTTCTTT	CASSYRGGDTEAFF
TRBD2	many	TRBV5-6	TRBJ2-5	TGTGCCAGCAGCTTGGCTGTTTTGCGGGGGGGGACGGAAGAGACCCAGTACTTC	CASSLAVLRGGTEETQYF
TRBD1	many	TRBV2	TRBJ2-7	TGTGCCAGCAGGCGCGAGACAGGGGGAGACTACGAGCAGTACTTC	CASRRETGGDYEQYF
TRBD2	NA	TRBV29-1	TRBJ2-2	TGCAGCGTTGAAAGGGGGACTAGCGGGAGGGCCTCCGGGGAGCTGTTTTTT	CSVERGTSGRASGELFF
NA	NA	TRBV4-3	TRBJ2-6	TGCGCCAGCAGCCGAGAAATAGCCCGGGCCGCGTCTGGGGCCAACGTCCTGACTTTC	CASSREIARAASGANVLTF
TRBD2	NA	TRBV20-1	TRBJ2-7	TGCAGTGACGCGACTTCTAGCGGGAGGGCCGTCGAGCAGTACTTC	CSDATSSGRAVEQYF
TRBD2	few	TRBV12-5	TRBJ2-3	TGTGCTAGTGGTTCCCGGGACTACGGCCCTTTAAGTACGCAGTATTTT	CASGSRDYGPLSTQYF
TRBD1	NA	TRBV6-2/TRBV6-3	TRBJ2-1	TGTGCCAGCAGTAACGGGGGGACAGGGGGCAATGAGCAGTTCTTC	CASSNGGTGGNEQFF
NA	many	TRBV4-1	TRBJ1-1	TGCGCCAGCAGCCAAGAAGGGCGGGGACCGAACACTGAAGCTTTCTTT	CASSQEGRGPNTEAFF
NA	few	TRBV6-2/TRBV6-3	TRBJ2-3	TGTGCCAGCAGTTACTCGAGGAATTCTAGCTTACGAACTACAGATACGCAGTATTTT	CASSYSRNSSLRTTDTQYF
TRBD2	NA	TRBV7-3	TRBJ2-1	TGTGCCAGCAGCTTAAGAGCGGGGGACTACAATGAGCAGTTCTTC	CASSLRAGDYNEQFF
NA	many	TRBV6-1	TRBJ1-1	TGTGCCAGCAGTCCTCAGGATAACACTGAAGCTTTCTTT	CASSPQDNTEAFF
NA	many	TRBV5-8	TRBJ2-2	TGTGCCAGCAGCTTCGGGAACCCCGGGGAGCTGTTTTTT	CASSFGNPGELFF
NA	many	TRBV20-1	TRBJ1-1	TGCAGTGCTAGACCCGACAGATATTACACTGAAGCTTTCTTT	CSARPDRYYTEAFF
NA	NA	TRBV9	TRBJ1-1	TGTGCCAGCAGTGGAGGGGGGGGCACGAACACTGAAGCTTTCTTT	CASSGGGGTNTEAFF
NA	many	TRBV20-1	TRBJ1-1	TGCAGTGCTAGTCGCTATGTGGGATCAGTGAACACTGAAGCTTTCTTT	CSASRYVGSVNTEAFF
NA	few	TRBV28	TRBJ1-1	TGTGCCAGCAGTTTATTCGGGGAGAGTAACACTGAAGCTTTCTTT	CASSLFGESNTEAFF
NA	many	TRBV29-1	TRBJ2-5	TGCAGCGTTGGGGGCAGGGGTCGTGAGACCCAGTACTTC	CSVGGRGRETQYF
TRBD2	NA	TRBV7-7	TRBJ2-2	TGTGCTAGCCGGCCTAGCGGTAACACCGGGGAGCTGTTTTTT	CASRPSGNTGELFF
NA	few	TRBV10-3	TRBJ2-3	TGTGCCATCAGTGATGGGGACCAGGTTTCGGCAGATACGCAGTATTTT	CAISDGDQVSADTQYF
NA	many	TRBV7-2	TRBJ1-2	TGTGCCAGCACCAAAACCTGGGGCTCTGGCTACACCTTC	CASTKTWGSGYTF
NA	NA	TRBV7-3	TRBJ2-3	TGTGCCAGCAGCTCACTCCGGGTAGATACGCAGTATTTT	CASSSLRVDTQYF
TRBD2	NA	TRBV5-1	TRBJ2-1	TGCGCCAGCAGCTTGGCAGTTAGCGGGGTTAATGAGCAGTTCTTC	CASSLAVSGVNEQFF
NA	many	TRBV4-3	TRBJ1-1	TGCGCCAGCAGCGTCGGGAGGGACACTGAAGCTTTCTTT	CASSVGRDTEAFF
NA	few	TRBV12-5	TRBJ2-7	TGTGCTAGTGGTTTGGGAGACAGCCGCTACGAGCAGTACTTC	CASGLGDSRYEQYF
NA	NA	TRBV28	TRBJ1-1	TGTGCCAGCAGTACCAGGGGAACGAACACTGAAGCTTTCTTT	CASSTRGTNTEAFF
TRBD2	many	TRBV7-8	TRBJ2-5	TGTGCCAGCAGCTTAGAACTTGGACTAGCGGGGGTTCAGGGTGAGACCCAGTACTTC	CASSLELGLAGVQGETQYF
NA	few	TRBV30	TRBJ2-7	TGTGCCTGGAGTGAAGGGGCCTACGAGCAGTACTTC	CAWSEGAYEQYF
NA	many	TRBV4-3	TRBJ2-5	TGCGCCAGCAGCCAAGATCTTCCGGGGGCGCGGGGAGAGACCCAGTACTTC	CASSQDLPGARGETQYF
NA	many	TRBV3-1	TRBJ1-4	TGTGCCAGCAGTGAAGGGGAGGATGAAAAACTGTTTTTT	CASSEGEDEKLFF
TRBD1	few	TRBV14	TRBJ2-6	TGTGCCAGCAGCCTGACAGGTGGGACAGGGGTCTCTGGGGCCAACGTCCTGACTTTC	CASSLTGGTGVSGANVLTF
NA	few	TRBV20-1	TRBJ1-1	TGCAGTGCCCCCACTCCCGTGAACACTGAAGCTTTCTTT	CSAPTPVNTEAFF
NA	many	TRBV20-1	TRBJ1-2	TGCAGTGCTAGAGTGTGGGACACGGAACACTATGGCTACACCTTC	CSARVWDTEHYGYTF
TRBD1	many	TRBV6-5	TRBJ2-1	TGTGCCAGCAGTTACTCGACAGGGGGCTACAATGAGCAGTTCTTC	CASSYSTGGYNEQFF
TRBD1	few	TRBV15	TRBJ1-2	TGTGCCACCAGCCCTGCGAGTACGACAGGGCGGACTAACTATGGCTACACCTTC	CATSPASTTGRTNYGYTF
TRBD1	NA	TRBV7-9	TRBJ2-5	TGTGCCAGCAGCTGGATCCCGGGACAGGGGGCGGGGGAGACCCAGTACTTC	CASSWIPGQGAGETQYF
NA	few	TRBV10-3	TRBJ1-2	TGTACCCAAAGCAGGGCGGCTAACTATGGCTACACCTTC	CTQSRAANYGYTF
TRBD2	many	TRBV12-3/TRBV12-4	TRBJ2-2	TGTGCCAGCAGTTCCACCGGGCTAGCGGGATTCACCGGGGAGCTGTTTTTT	CASSSTGLAGFTGELFF
TRBD1	few	TRBV6-1	TRBJ1-1	TGTGCCAGCAGCGCGGGACAGACCATGAACACTGAAGCTTTCTTT	CASSAGQTMNTEAFF
NA	many	TRBV4-3	TRBJ2-1	TGCGCCAGCAGCCCCGGGTGGACATATAACAATGAGCAGTTCTTC	CASSPGWTYNNEQFF
NA	few	TRBV19	TRBJ2-6	TGTGCCACCGATCACAGGGGGGGGTCTGGGGCCAACGTCCTGACTTTC	CATDHRGGSGANVLTF
NA	many	TRBV12-3/TRBV12-4	TRBJ1-2	TGTGCCAGCAGTTTAAGCGGTGGGTTGGGCTATGGCTACACCTTC	CASSLSGGLGYGYTF